Following are 21 T cell receptor beta chains from one sample sequenced in a study of blood T cell repertoires in COVID-19. Sequenced by immunoSEQ multiplex PCR; TCRdb stores in-frame clones only, minus some. The sample has 100,000 to 130,000 clones, roughly 83% seen once. The sequenced material came from peripheral blood. The receptors were gathered from a human donor in a cohort sampled during active COVID-19.

V usage is TRBV23-1 and J usage is TRBJ2-2; TRBD1 aligns across 11 bases. TRBV23-1 is recorded as an ORF, its role being uncertain. This CDR3 has 17 amino acids. The J segment lost 4 bases and the V segment lost 4 bases, leaving 8 bases of the junction unmatched. CDR3 residues: CASSRGQGARVTGELFF. CDR3 DNA sequence: TGCGCCAGCAGTCGCGGACAGGGGGCGCGAGTCACCGGGGAGCTGTTTTTT.

The V gene is TRBV10-3, the J gene TRBJ2-3; 8 nucleotides line up with TRBD2. Germline CDR1 ENHRY, CDR2 SYGVKD. Trimming at V came to 10 bases and at J to 0 bases, leaving 3 bases not matched to a gene. The CDR3 runs 13 residues. The CDR3 is CAKRERSTDTQYF. The DNA of the CDR3 is TGTGCCAAGCGGGAGAGGAGCACAGATACGCAGTATTTT.

The CDR3 loop reads CASSSSGQETQYF. The CDR3 DNA follows: TGTGCCAGCAGCTCTAGCGGTCAAGAGACCCAGTACTTC. This rearrangement joins TRBV7-2 to TRBJ2-5; the match to TRBD2 covers 7 bases. The CDR3 consists of 13 residues. From germline, CDR1 is SGHTA and CDR2 FQGNSA. Germline trimming cut 4 bases from V and 2 bases from J; bases unmatched to any gene: 1.

The chain employs TRBV28 and TRBJ1-1; a weak D match, TRBD1 (5 bases). Germline values: CDR1 MDHEN, CDR2 SYDVKM. This CDR3 is 15 amino acids long. The V end was cut by 1 base, the J end by 1 base, with 10 bases between. CDR3 coding DNA: TGTGCCAGCAGTTTATCGTCCACAGGGAACACTGAAGCTTTCTTT. This gives the protein CASSLSSTGNTEAFF.

The V and J genes are TRBV4-3 and TRBJ2-1, with a weak D call TRBD1 (6 bases). Germline lookup yields CDR1 LGHNA and CDR2 YSLEER. Trimming took 1 base from V and 1 from J, leaving 8 bases between them. This CDR3 region has 15 residues. The DNA of the CDR3 is TGCGCCAGCAGCCAAGGTAGGGGGTCCTACAATGAGCAGTTCTTC. Translated: CASSQGRGSYNEQFF.

This clone was detected a few times. V usage is TRBV27 and J usage is TRBJ2-7; TRBD2 is a possible D gene (5 bases). This CDR3 is built from 13 residues. Trimming stripped 2 bases from V and 4 bases from J, with 9 bases between. The germline V gene encodes CDR1 MNHEY and CDR2 SMNVEV (reference sequence). CDR3 in amino acids: CASSLGSGYEQYF. CDR3 DNA: TGTGCCAGCAGTTTAGGGTCGGGGTACGAGCAGTACTTC.

This clone was seen only once. V usage is TRBV19 and J usage is TRBJ2-6, with D maybe TRBD2 (6 bases). The germline V and J ends were trimmed by 3 bases and 0 bases, with 9 bases remaining between them. Germline CDR1 and CDR2: LNHDA and SQIVND (reference sequence). The CDR3 runs to 16 residues. Here the CDR3 reads CASSIRDFSGANVLTF. Written as DNA, the CDR3 is TGTGCCAGTAGTATCCGGGACTTCTCTGGGGCCAACGTCCTGACTTTC.

This clone was detected once. The chain couples TRBV4-3 to TRBJ1-5; a weak D match, TRBD1 (5 bases). This CDR3 has 15 amino acids. Trimming took 1 base from V and 1 from J, leaving 8 bases between them. The germline V gene has CDR1 LGHNA and CDR2 YSLEER. DNA for the CDR3: TGCGCCAGCAGCCAAGCGCAGGGAAGCAATCAGCCCCAGCATTTT. This encodes CASSQAQGSNQPQHF.

To note about this clone: One end of the junction does not line up with germline, which may come from a read error. The gene calls are TRBV24-1 and TRBJ2-3; 12 positions agree with TRBD2. The CDR3 has 17 residues. CDR1 KGHDR and CDR2 SFDVKD come from the germline V gene. The CDR3 region is CATSDSRTSGRTLIHDF. The CDR3 bases are TGTGCCACCAGTGATTCCCGAACTAGCGGGAGGACCCTTATTCACGATTTT.

V and J are TRBV6-1 and TRBJ1-2, with 9 bases aligning to TRBD1. V was pared by 1 base and J by 3 bases, with 6 bases of the junction left unmatched. The germline V gene encodes CDR1 MNHNS and CDR2 SASEGT. This CDR3 comprises 16 residues. CDR3: CASSEDGQGWYYGYTF. The CDR3 coding sequence is TGTGCCAGCAGTGAAGACGGACAGGGGTGGTACTATGGCTACACCTTC.

This chain connects TRBV5-1 to TRBJ2-1; 7 bases align to TRBD1. This CDR3 spans 14 amino acids. The V gene's germline CDR1 is SGHRS and CDR2 YFSETQ. After removal of 2 bases from V and 8 bases from J, the junction contained 7 bases not matched to a gene. CDR3: CASSLGGTFDEQFF. The CDR3 DNA reads TGCGCCAGCAGCTTAGGGGGCACGTTCGATGAGCAGTTCTTC.

The chain is built from TRBV6-6 and TRBJ2-7; 7 nucleotides line up with TRBD2. Germline lookup yields CDR1 MNHNY and CDR2 SVGAGI (reference sequence). Losses at the gene ends were 5 bases for V and 2 bases for J; bases not matched to a gene: 9. CDR3 length: 15 amino acids. Here the CDR3 reads CASSAGLQLPYEQYF. Here the CDR3 DNA reads TGTGCCAGCAGTGCGGGACTACAACTTCCCTACGAGCAGTACTTC.

The rearrangement links TRBV6-6 to TRBJ1-1; TRBD1 agrees at 7 bases. CDR3 size: 15 residues. CDR1 and CDR2 (germline): MNHNY, SVGAGI (reference sequence). V shed 6 bases and J 2 bases; nucleotides not matched to a gene: 9. CDR3 bases: TGTGCCAGCAGCCGACCACAGGGGTCCAACACTGAAGCTTTCTTT. It encodes CASSRPQGSNTEAFF.

In DNA form, the CDR3 reads TGTGCCAGCAGCTTAAATCTATACAATGAGCAGTTCTTC. It codes for CASSLNLYNEQFF. The chain has TRBV11-2 and TRBJ2-1; unclear D gene. The CDR3 extends over 13 amino acids. Germline assignment: CDR1 SGHAT and CDR2 FQNNGV. The V gene lost 2 bases and the J gene lost 4 bases, with 6 bases spanning the gap. Full variable domain (remainder filled in from reference TRBV11-2 and TRBJ2-1): EAGVAQSPRYKIIEKRQSVAFWCNPISGHATLYWYQQILGQGPKLLIQFQNNGVVDDSQLPKDRFSAERLKGVDSTLKIQPAKLEDSAVYLCASSLNLYNEQFFGPGTRLTVL.

The gene calls are TRBV28 and TRBJ1-1; possibly TRBD1 for D (6 bases). The V end lost 5 bases, the J end lost 5 bases, and 12 bases lay between the germline ends. CDR1 MDHEN and CDR2 SYDVKM come from the germline V gene. The CDR3 consists of 13 residues. The CDR3 spells CASSKQGVTEAFF. The CDR3 DNA is TGTGCCAGCAGTAAACAGGGTGTGACTGAAGCTTTCTTT. The full variable domain, with the rest looked up from reference TRBV28 and TRBJ1-1, is DVKVTQSSRYLVKRTGEKVFLECVQDMDHENMFWYRQDPGLGLRLIYFSYDVKMKEKGDIPEGYSVSREKKERFSLILESASTNQTSMYLCASSKQGVTEAFFGQGTRLTVV.

This clone occurred a few times. The chain employs TRBV27 and TRBJ1-1, with TRBD1 matching 8 bases. The germline V gene has CDR1 MNHEY and CDR2 SMNVEV (reference sequence). After removal of 6 bases from V and 5 bases from J, the junction contained 17 bases not matched to a gene. This CDR3 is 17 amino acids long. The CDR3 loop is CASRPGGALGVVTEAFF. For the CDR3, the DNA is TGTGCCAGCAGACCAGGGGGCGCGTTAGGTGTGGTAACTGAAGCTTTCTTT.

Here the CDR3 reads CASRTGSTDTQYF. DNA for the CDR3: TGTGCCAGCAGAACAGGAAGCACAGATACGCAGTATTTT. The chain uses TRBV12-3 or TRBV12-4 and TRBJ2-3, with D perhaps matching TRBD1 (5 bases). The CDR3 length is 13 residues. Trimming took 6 bases from V and 0 from J, leaving 7 bases between them.

The chain recombines TRBV6-5 with TRBJ1-3, with 7 bases lining up with TRBD1. The CDR3 extends over 15 amino acids. Losses at the gene ends were 4 bases for V and 6 bases for J; bases not matched to a gene: 9. Germline V gene data show CDR1 as MNHEY and CDR2 as SVGAGI. The CDR3 region has the DNA TGTGCCAGCAGTTCCCCCGCAGGGGGGTTAAACACCATATATTTT. Translating it yields CASSSPAGGLNTIYF.

The chain recombines TRBV14 with TRBJ1-2, with no clear D. V gave up 0 bases and J gave up 4 bases, with 12 bases separating them. The CDR3 sequence is 15 residues long. CDR1 and CDR2 from the germline V gene are SGHDN and FVKESK. The CDR3 DNA follows: TGTGCCAGCAGCCAAGACCGCAGATATTTCTATGGCTACACCTTC. It translates to CASSQDRRYFYGYTF.

This chain connects TRBV5-1 to TRBJ2-2; TRBD2 aligns across 8 bases. From germline, CDR1 is SGHRS and CDR2 YFSETQ. The CDR3 spans 15 residues. After removal of 0 bases from V and 5 bases from J, the junction contained 3 bases not matched to a gene. The DNA of the CDR3 is TGCGCCAGCAGCTTGGTCGGGAGGGGAACCGGGGAGCTGTTTTTT. This gives the protein CASSLVGRGTGELFF.

V gene TRBV19 combines with J gene TRBJ1-2; D remains ambiguous. Germline V lookup: CDR1 LNHDA, CDR2 SQIVND (reference sequence). Trimming left V 3 bases short and J 4 bases short, with 12 bases between. CDR3 length: 14 residues. As DNA, the CDR3 is TGTGCCAGTAGTATCCCCGATTTCAGCTATGGCTACACCTTC. Translating it yields CASSIPDFSYGYTF.